The next 30 T cell receptor beta chains were all read from a single sample in a study of blood T cell repertoires in COVID-19. Repertoires were generated with immunoSEQ multiplex PCR, while TCRdb's copy carries only in-frame clones and drops some. The data contain approximately 70,000 clones, around 81% of them seen just once; the ten biggest clones take up around 4.1%. Sequenced input: peripheral blood. These receptors were taken from a woman in her fifties or sixties with acute or convalescent COVID-19.

The V gene is TRBV5-1, the J gene TRBJ1-4, with 9 positions matching TRBD1. This CDR3 comprises 17 residues. V lost 4 bases to trimming and J lost 0 bases; unmatched junction nucleotides: 7. CDR1 SGHRS and CDR2 YFSETQ come from the germline V gene. The CDR3 nucleotides read TGCGCCAGCAGCAAAGGGACAGGGACCGCAACTAATGAAAAACTGTTTTTT. Protein: CASSKGTGTATNEKLFF.

The gene calls are TRBV20-1 and TRBJ1-3; D perhaps matches TRBD1 (6 bases). V lost 3 bases and J lost 0, with 12 bases in between. This CDR3 has 15 residues. Germline CDR1 DFQATT, CDR2 SNEGSKA (reference sequence). CDR3 amino acids: CSASRDTFSGNTIYF. CDR3 in DNA: TGCAGTGCTAGTAGGGACACCTTCTCTGGAAACACCATATATTTT.

As for this clone: The germline gene is not matched at one end of the junction; a read error may be the cause. The chain combines TRBV7-9 with TRBJ1-2; 9 nucleotides line up with TRBD1. Germline V gives CDR1 SEHNR, CDR2 FQNEAQ (reference sequence). The CDR3 length is 15 residues. The CDR3 DNA is TGTGTCAGCAGCTTAGTAGGACAGGGGTACTATGGCTACACCTTC. Encoded protein: CVSSLVGQGYYGYTF.

This chain links TRBV6-1 with TRBJ2-5; maybe TRBD1 (5 bases). CDR1 is MNHNS, CDR2 SASEGT, per germline. The CDR3 is 17 amino acids. With 2 bases removed from V and 8 bases from J, the gap between germline ends came to 24 bases. The CDR3 coding sequence is TGTGCCAGCAGTGAACCTGGACGCGGCATTAAGCAGGGTACCCAGTACTTC. Translating gives CASSEPGRGIKQGTQYF.

This chain connects TRBV13 to TRBJ1-3, with D uncertain. CDR3 length equals 15 residues. The V end lost 4 bases, the J end lost 2 bases, and 12 bases lay between the germline ends. Germline CDR1 is PRHDT and CDR2 is FYEKMQ (reference sequence). The CDR3 DNA reads as TGTGCCAGCAGCTCCCGTGCGGTTACTGGAAACACCATATATTTT. This encodes CASSSRAVTGNTIYF.

The genes are TRBV4-2 and TRBJ2-3; the match to TRBD2 covers 9 bases. V gave up 0 bases and J gave up 1 base; unmatched junction bases: 2. The germline CDR1 and CDR2 sequences are LGHNA and YNFKEQ. This CDR3 contains 16 residues. The CDR3 protein is CASSQDRGGGTDTQYF. The CDR3 DNA is TGTGCCAGCAGCCAAGATCGCGGGGGGGGCACAGATACGCAGTATTTT.

This chain links TRBV5-4 with TRBJ1-4; tentative D call: TRBD1 (6 bases). The V end lost 0 bases, the J end lost 5 bases, and 11 bases lay between the germline ends. From germline, CDR1 is SGHNT and CDR2 YYREEE (reference sequence). The CDR3 totals 15 residues. The CDR3 DNA sequence: TGTGCCAGCAGCTTGGTCGGACAGTTGAATGAAAAACTGTTTTTT. This sequence encodes CASSLVGQLNEKLFF.

This clone was seen a single time. The chain uses TRBV6-5 and TRBJ1-2, with D possibly TRBD1 on 6 matching bases. From germline, CDR1 is MNHEY and CDR2 SVGAGI. Trimming removed 7 bases from V and 4 bases from J, with 16 bases in between. The CDR3 is 14 amino acids. The CDR3 nucleotides read TGTGCCAGCAACCTCGGGGGGGCGATCTATGGCTACACCTTC. This translates into CASNLGGAIYGYTF.

J is TRBJ1-4 and V is TRBV14, with TRBD1 matching over 7 bases. This CDR3 has 13 residues. V trimming: 3 bases; J trimming: 10 bases; junction bases outside the gene matches: 5. In germline, CDR1 is SGHDN, CDR2 FVKESK. The CDR3 here is CASSQDWTGKLFF. The CDR3 DNA reads TGTGCCAGCAGCCAGGACTGGACAGGAAAACTGTTTTTT.

The chain has TRBV6-5 and TRBJ2-5; a possible D gene is TRBD2 (6 bases). The CDR3 has 13 amino acids. CDR1 MNHEY and CDR2 SVGAGI come from the germline V gene. V was shortened by 5 bases and J by 10 bases, with 17 bases between the two germline ends. The CDR3 spells CASSQRPWEDQYF. DNA of the CDR3: TGTGCCAGCAGTCAACGACCTTGGGAGGACCAGTACTTC.

J is TRBJ2-2 and V is TRBV29-1; D perhaps matches TRBD1 (6 bases). The CDR3 consists of 14 residues. Germline V gene sequence: CDR1 SQVTM, CDR2 ANQGSEA. Deletions cut 2 bases from V and 4 bases from J, with 11 bases between. CDR3 in amino acids: CSVEIRGTTGELFF. The CDR3 DNA follows: TGCAGCGTTGAAATCAGGGGAACCACCGGGGAGCTGTTTTTT.

Turning to this clone: The junction departs from the called germline gene at one end, perhaps through a read error. The same CDR3 also results from other DNA sequences found in this sample. The CDR3 DNA sequence: TGCGCCATCAGTGGAGGCCGGGACAGGGGAGCGAACTATGGCTACACCTTC. Translation: CAISGGRDRGANYGYTF. The chain recombines TRBV10-3 with TRBJ1-2, with TRBD1 matching 10 bases. Per the germline V gene, CDR1 is ENHRY and CDR2 is SYGVKD. The CDR3 is made up of 17 amino acids.

The chain uses TRBV9 and TRBJ2-1; TRBD2 matches at 8 bases. The CDR3 runs to 15 residues. V shed 4 bases, J shed 4 bases, and the junction held 7 bases outside the gene matches. Germline assignment: CDR1 SGDLS and CDR2 YYNGEE. CDR3 loop: CASSTTPGGYNEQFF. In DNA, the CDR3 is TGTGCCAGCAGCACGACCCCGGGGGGGTACAATGAGCAGTTCTTC.

The chain combines TRBV24-1 with TRBJ2-2; the D gene is possibly TRBD1 (5 bases). The V and J ends lost 5 bases and 5 bases respectively, with 11 bases between them. This CDR3 is built from 14 residues. Germline loops: CDR1 KGHDR, CDR2 SFDVKD. This CDR3 is CATSAARETGELFF. In DNA, the CDR3 is TGTGCCACCAGTGCCGCCAGGGAAACCGGGGAGCTGTTTTTT.

Only a few counts were recorded for this clone. The chain employs TRBV9 and TRBJ2-4; D is perhaps TRBD2 (6 bases). V was cut by 0 bases and J by 3 bases, with 13 bases left in between. Germline-derived CDR1 and CDR2 are SGDLS and YYNGEE. The CDR3 contains 16 residues. The CDR3 region is CASSVAGEEDKNIQYF. In DNA, the CDR3 is TGTGCCAGCAGCGTAGCCGGGGAGGAGGACAAAAACATTCAGTACTTC.

The rearrangement uses TRBV7-8 and TRBJ1-6, with D unclear. Germline loops: CDR1 SGHVS, CDR2 FQNEAQ. This CDR3 has 15 amino acids. Between the trimmed V and J ends, which lost 3 bases and 10 bases, there was a span of 16 bases. The CDR3: CASSLPAGGGSPLHF. The CDR3 DNA follows: TGTGCCAGCAGCTTGCCCGCGGGCGGAGGATCACCCCTCCACTTT.

This sequence joins TRBV19 and TRBJ1-1; 9 positions match TRBD1. V dropped 5 bases and J dropped 8; count of bases not matched to a gene: 9. The CDR3 sequence is 14 residues long. In germline, CDR1 is LNHDA, CDR2 SQIVND (reference sequence). CDR3 sequence (DNA): TGTGCCAGTAGTTCTTACCCCGGGACAGGGGAAGCTTTCTTT. It codes for CASSSYPGTGEAFF.

Remarks on this clone: In the same sample, other DNA sequences code for this CDR3. The rearrangement links TRBV19 to TRBJ1-5; perhaps TRBD1 as D (6 bases). V shed 3 bases and J shed 4 bases, with 13 bases lying between them. The germline V gene encodes CDR1 LNHDA and CDR2 SQIVND (reference sequence). This CDR3 spans 15 amino acids. The CDR3 sequence is CASSIGEGGNQPQHF. DNA for the CDR3: TGTGCCAGTAGTATTGGAGAAGGGGGAAATCAGCCCCAGCATTTT.

This clone has more than one count but fewer than ten. CDR3 loop: CASSLKPGGIYEQYF. DNA of the CDR3: TGTGCCAGCAGCTTAAAGCCAGGGGGTATCTACGAGCAGTACTTC. The V call is TRBV7-2, the J call TRBJ2-7; 7 bases are a match to TRBD1. J was trimmed by 3 bases and V by 2 bases; bases with no gene match: 7. CDR3 size: 15 residues. Germline-derived CDR1 and CDR2 are SGHTA and FQGNSA.

V usage is TRBV5-6 and J usage is TRBJ2-1, with 8 bases fitting TRBD1. CDR3 length equals 16 residues. CDR1 and CDR2 (germline): SGHDT, YYEEEE. V lost 4 bases and J lost 4; bases outside the gene matches: 10. The CDR3 loop is CASSRIRQGIYNEQFF. CDR3 DNA sequence: TGTGCCAGCAGCCGGATACGACAGGGGATTTACAATGAGCAGTTCTTC.

This clone has more than one count but fewer than ten. This rearrangement joins TRBV18 to TRBJ2-3; a weak D match, TRBD2 (6 bases). V lost 4 bases and J 2 bases, leaving 10 bases between the germline ends. CDR3 size: 14 residues. Germline assignment: CDR1 KGHSH and CDR2 LQKENI. The CDR3 reads CASSQGLNTDTQYF. The CDR3 DNA follows: TGTGCCAGCTCACAGGGACTCAACACAGATACGCAGTATTTT.

V usage is TRBV6-1 and J usage is TRBJ1-2; maybe TRBD1 (5 bases). The CDR3 spans 11 residues. V was pared by 2 bases and J by 12 bases, with 10 bases between. CDR1 is MNHNS and CDR2 is SASEGT in the germline V gene. CDR3 coding DNA: TGTGCCAGCAGTGAATTAGGGGAGGACACCTTC. This translates into CASSELGEDTF.

The chain is built from TRBV9 and TRBJ1-2; D may be TRBD1 (6 bases). The germline V gene encodes CDR1 SGDLS and CDR2 YYNGEE. The CDR3 loop spans 13 amino acids. V dropped 0 bases and J dropped 6 bases, with 9 bases sitting between them. Here the CDR3 reads CASSVAGDNGYTF. The CDR3 nucleotides read TGTGCCAGCAGCGTAGCAGGGGATAATGGCTACACCTTC. Full variable domain (outside the CDR3, taken from reference TRBV9 and TRBJ1-2): DSGVTQTPKHLITATGQRVTLRCSPRSGDLSVYWYQQSLDQGLQFLIQYYNGEERAKGNILERFSAQQFPDLHSELNLSSLELGDSALYFCASSVAGDNGYTFGSGTRLTVV.

The chain employs TRBV6-4 and TRBJ1-5; maybe TRBD1 (6 bases). Trimming cost V 4 bases and J 2 bases, with 21 bases left between them. The CDR3 loop spans 18 amino acids. CDR1 and CDR2 (germline): MRHNA, SNTAGT. Written as DNA, the CDR3 is TGTGCCAGCAGTGCTGGCCATATTCAGGGGAGCGGCAATCAGCCCCAGCATTTT. As protein: CASSAGHIQGSGNQPQHF.

V gene TRBV3-1 (or the pseudogene TRBV3-2) combines with J gene TRBJ1-3; TRBD1 might be the D (6 bases). The ends were cut back, 5 bases at V and 1 base at J, with 21 bases in the middle. Germline values: CDR1 LGHDT, CDR2 YNNKEL (reference sequence). The CDR3 covers 18 residues. For the CDR3, the DNA is TGTGCCAGCAGCTCTCTCACAGCATCAGGGGCGTCTGGAAACACCATATATTTT. Amino acid sequence: CASSSLTASGASGNTIYF.

The chain employs TRBV5-1 and TRBJ1-1; 9 bases line up with TRBD1. The CDR3 has 12 amino acids. Germline assignment: CDR1 SGHRS and CDR2 YFSETQ. V was pared by 5 bases and J by 7 bases, with 3 bases of the junction left unmatched. The DNA for the CDR3 is TGCGCCAGCAGACCGGACAGGGGTGAAGCTTTCTTT. Protein: CASRPDRGEAFF.

V and J are TRBV5-1 and TRBJ1-1, with D possibly matching TRBD1 (5 bases). This CDR3 contains 14 residues. Germline V lookup: CDR1 SGHRS, CDR2 YFSETQ. The V end was cut by 4 bases, the J end by 0 bases, with 10 bases between. For the CDR3, the DNA is TGCGCCAGCAGCCAGGACACCTTGAACACTGAAGCTTTCTTT. Protein: CASSQDTLNTEAFF. The whole variable domain, filled in from reference TRBV5-1 and TRBJ1-1, reads KAGVTQTPRYLIKTRGQQVTLSCSPISGHRSVSWYQQTPGQGLQFLFEYFSETQRNKGNFPGRFSGRQFSNSRSEMNVSTLELGDSALYLCASSQDTLNTEAFFGQGTRLTVV.

The CDR3: CASSLDGRDRREKLFF. CDR3 sequence (DNA): TGTGCCAGTAGTCTGGACGGCCGGGACAGGAGAGAAAAACTGTTTTTT. This chain connects TRBV19 to TRBJ1-4; 8 nucleotides agree with TRBD1. Trimming removed 5 bases from V and 8 bases from J; junction bases left unmatched: 13. The germline V gene has CDR1 LNHDA and CDR2 SQIVND (reference sequence). The CDR3 loop spans 16 amino acids.

The V gene is TRBV25-1, the J gene TRBJ2-5, with a tentative D call TRBD2 (6 bases). The CDR3 has 15 residues. Germline CDR1 is MGHDK and CDR2 is SYGVNS. V was shortened by 6 bases and J by 2 bases, with 16 bases between the two germline ends. The CDR3 DNA is TGTGCCAGCAGGGAGGGGTACGAGGAACAAGAGACCCAGTACTTC. Translating it yields CASREGYEEQETQYF.

The J gene is TRBJ2-1, the V gene TRBV7-2, with a weak D call TRBD2 (5 bases). Germline V lookup: CDR1 SGHTA, CDR2 FQGNSA. With 5 bases removed from V and 0 bases from J, the gap between germline ends came to 20 bases. This CDR3 spans 18 amino acids. The CDR3 here is CASSPSTAGIGSYNEQFF. DNA of the CDR3: TGTGCCAGCAGCCCAAGTACGGCGGGTATCGGCTCCTACAATGAGCAGTTCTTC.